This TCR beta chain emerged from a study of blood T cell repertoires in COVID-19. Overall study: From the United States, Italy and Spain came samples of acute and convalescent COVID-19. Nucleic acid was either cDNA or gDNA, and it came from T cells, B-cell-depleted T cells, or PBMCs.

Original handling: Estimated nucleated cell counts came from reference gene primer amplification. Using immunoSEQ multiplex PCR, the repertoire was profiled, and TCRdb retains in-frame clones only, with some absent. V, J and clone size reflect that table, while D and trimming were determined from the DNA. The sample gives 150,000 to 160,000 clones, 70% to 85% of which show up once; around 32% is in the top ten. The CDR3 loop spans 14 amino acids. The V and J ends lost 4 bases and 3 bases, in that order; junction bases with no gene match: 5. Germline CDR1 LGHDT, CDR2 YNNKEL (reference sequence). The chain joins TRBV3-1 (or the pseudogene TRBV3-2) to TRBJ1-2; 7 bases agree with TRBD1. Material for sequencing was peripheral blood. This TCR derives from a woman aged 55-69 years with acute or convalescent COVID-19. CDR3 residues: CASSLGGGDYGYTF. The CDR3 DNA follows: TGTGCCAGCAGCCTAGGGGGCGGTGACTATGGCTACACCTTC.